This TCR beta chain was captured in a study of shared clonotypes between healthy human individuals (dated by TCRdb to about 2020). Regarding the complete study: The cohort included a few men and a couple of women between 18 and 49 years of age. Per donor, three plates each were used for CD4 naive and CD4 memory, two for CD8 naive, and one for CD8 memory. The study deeply sequenced blood TCR repertoires of five healthy adults to estimate repertoire size and the extent of clonotype sharing between individuals. To increase sequencing depth and limit assay-specific biases, different laboratories used diverse techniques to prepare libraries and sequence TCR repertoires. Each donor's leukapheresis produced roughly between roughly 0.9 and 9 billion PBMCs. Results and caveats for the whole study, not just this receptor: Clonotypes shared by all four sorted-subset donors showed higher generation probabilities than non-shared clonotypes. Only blood was sampled, and tissue TCR repertoires likely differ from those in blood. The genetic and exposure-history diversity represented was limited by the small number of donors. Naive subsets generally had larger estimated clonotype richness than memory subsets did. Even with the large sequencing depth, rarefaction of the sorted-subset datasets indicated that sequencing was incomplete. Sharing across a handful of donors was observed for roughly 5.4% of naive CD4, about 3.2% of naive CD8, about 2.3% of memory CD4, and approximately 0.41% of memory CD8 clonotypes. Pairwise subsampling led to the expectation that sequencing depth would affect the degree of clonotype sharing among donors.

The donors were healthy, HIV-negative adults with no recently reported acute infections or vaccinations. Every donor was a Caucasian adult residing in Nashville, Tennessee, USA. CD4+ T cells were enriched by magnetic negative selection, after which naive cells were positively selected on CD45RA and the negative fraction was taken as the memory subset. After blood collection by leukapheresis, PBMCs were isolated using Ficoll-Histopaque density gradient centrifugation and then cryopreserved in the vapor phase of liquid nitrogen. Purity and quantity of every magnetically sorted T cell population were checked by analytical flow cytometry. From each sorted fraction, genomic DNA was isolated and quantified by UV absorbance on a Nanodrop 2000c. In the case of this clone: Its antigen remains unidentified. No quality values exist for individual bases; no much larger clone is one base distant. The sample carries other DNA sequences with the same CDR3.

TCR CDR3 regions were amplified from genomic DNA by multiplex PCR using the deep immunoSEQ assay. Extracted genomic DNA from each cell subset was spread evenly across all wells of several immunoSEQ 96-well plates, with each plate serving as a replicate. For sorted subsets, each replicate PCR was loaded with about 200 ng genomic DNA, equivalent to approximately 27,000 T cell genomes. The purified libraries were quantified using a Qubit 3.0 fluorometer, sized with a Bioanalyzer 2100, and then quantified again using the KAPA Library Quantification kit. A separate single-read 150-cycle Illumina NextSeq 550 flow cell was used to sequence each immunoSEQ 96-well plate. Processing in the source paper ran as follows. Because the immunoSEQ output included only junctional sequences and no quality scores, the filtering could not be the same as the filtering used for full-length reads. To assign V/J genes and CDR3, sequences were annotated against IMGT germline references using PyIR, a Python wrapper for IgBLAST v1.9. Reads were removed for weak V/J assignments (E-value above 1e-6), missing CDR3, stop codons, out-of-frame junctions, or ambiguous translated residues. V3J clonotypes were defined by identical inferred V gene, J gene, and CDR3 amino acid sequence. Percentage overlap between repertoires was calculated by dividing the number of shared unique clonotypes by the size of the smaller repertoire. RTK rarefaction, the Chao1 estimator, and Recon v2.1 estimates of unobserved clonotypes were used to assess repertoire richness. For all TCRbeta clonotypes obtained by the gDNA method from a few donors, generation probabilities were computed with OLGA. Here the immuneACCESS table is served through TCRdb, limited to in-frame sequences with V and J called. Missing clones are a known gap in these copies; in checked studies unresolved V genes cover under half, and the rest lacks a known reason. From that table come the V and J calls and clone size; the DNA was used to work out D and trimming. The sample includes some 1.5 million clones, with nearly 99% observed a single time. The top ten clonotypes cover approximately 0.45% of the sample.

The CDR3 goes from the cysteine to the phenylalanine over 13 residues. Of all the DNA, just the CDR3 is kept, 39 bases in frame from base 1. At the junction V is shortened by 8 bases and J by 3 bases, with 13 bases in between. The germline V gene provides CDR1 SGHRS and CDR2 YFSETQ. The material sequenced was naive CD4+ T cells sorted from blood. In the paper's terms, the cell subset or site label means: CD45RA+ positively selected. This chain is built from TRBV5-1 and TRBJ2-3; the D gene cannot be named for sure. The source is a young man in good health. The nucleotide sequence is TGCGCCAGTTCCTATGACGGGACAGATACGCAGTATTTT. This codes for CASSYDGTDTQYF. Supplemented by the reference TRBV5-1 and TRBJ2-3 proteins around the CDR3, the complete variable domain is KAGVTQTPRYLIKTRGQQVTLSCSPISGHRSVSWYQQTPGQGLQFLFEYFSETQRNKGNFPGRFSGRQFSNSRSEMNVSTLELGDSALYLCASSYDGTDTQYFGPGTRLTVL.